This TCR beta chain stems from a study of PD-1 blockade in classical Hodgkin lymphoma (dated by TCRdb to the early 2020s). Background for the entire study: Nivolumab dosing was 3 mg/kg intravenously every 2 weeks, continuing until either disease progression or unacceptable toxicity. A peripheral blood immune signature of response to PD-1 blockade in classical Hodgkin lymphoma was defined using TCR beta sequencing and CyTOF.

Regarding this clone: Its antigen specificity is not known. No much larger clone exists at a distance of one base, and base qualities are not known.

The time point label here, explained by the study, means: cycle 4 day 1 (C4D1), after less than seven weeks of nivolumab. Every trial patient had relapsed after autologous stem cell transplantation, and cohorts A, B and C differed in prior brentuximab vedotin exposure. A Miltenyi CD4+ T cell isolation kit was used for magnetic negative selection to purify CD4+ T cells from thawed PBMCs. The trial cohort included roughly 60 patients with relapsed/refractory classical Hodgkin lymphoma, and each patient had a best overall response of complete response, partial response or progressive disease. Trial patients were treated with single-agent nivolumab in the multi-cohort phase II CheckMate 205 trial. An independent review committee assessed best overall response using the 2007 International Working Group response criteria. Trial PBMCs were collected immediately before nivolumab initiation (C1D1) and during therapy at cycle 2 day 1 and cycle 4 day 1. Peripheral blood was collected in 8 mL Vacutainer Cell Preparation Tubes, from which PBMCs were isolated by centrifugation and then cryopreserved. Purified CD4+ and CD8+ fractions were prepared only for cases where an additional PBMC sample was available. Magnetically labelled cells were removed on LS columns in a quadroMACS separator, and the flow-through was collected as the purified fraction.

The Qiagen DNeasy kit was used to extract genomic DNA from unsorted PBMCs and from the negatively selected CD4+ and CD8+ fractions. Using primers that anneal to V and J segments, immunoSEQ multiplex PCR amplified the TCR beta CDR3 regions. A synthetic immune receptor repertoire was used to minimize amplification bias, and any residual bias was removed computationally once sequencing was done. As for the original processing: Repertoire diversity was quantified as the Shannon entropy index using custom Python scripts. Unsorted, CD4+ and CD8+ repertoires were analyzed separately, except for combined analyses in which CD4+ and CD8+ sequences were merged in silico. A clone counted as expanded when the clone's frequency after treatment rose at least 2-fold relative to C1D1, and clones undetected at baseline were given a pseudocount of 0.5. Clones with 0 or 1 copy at C1D1 were defined as singleton clones, while clones with 2 or more copies were defined as non-singleton clones. Clones expanded in unsorted samples were annotated as CD4+, CD8+ or unknown by matching protein sequences in sorted samples from the same patient. Wilcoxon tests on paired samples were used to test diversity changes from C1D1 to C4D1. The immuneACCESS repertoire file appears here via TCRdb, limited to in-frame rearrangements. These files lack a portion of the clones; in checked studies, under half of the deficit traces to unresolved V genes, and the cause of the others is not known. That table is the source of V, J and clone size, and D and trimming were worked out from the DNA. The sample table lists over 15,000 clones, more than 65% of them with a count of one. In total, the top ten clones hold around 2.3% of the sample.

Study-level results and caveats: Among trial patients, those achieving complete response had baseline diversity similar to that of newly diagnosed patients, while diversity was significantly lower in partial responders and progressors. Newly diagnosed patients were reported to have lower baseline TCR diversity than healthy donors, and relapsed/refractory patients were reported to have lower baseline TCR diversity still. Lower diversity was seen in patients whose nivolumab began less than 1 year after ASCT, and these patients were left out of later analyses so that immune reconstitution would not confound the results. CD4+ but not CD8+ TCR diversity rose significantly by C4D1 (p=0.0027 vs p=0.16), most apparent in complete responders (p=0.02). The study was restricted to a single clinical trial cohort, and the causes of repertoire differences, possibly disease activity or prior therapy, were left undefined.

The sample in question was CD4+ T cells from blood, obtained before the fourth cycle of nivolumab. The receptor comes from a human donor with classical Hodgkin lymphoma.

The nucleotide sequence is TGTGCCAGCAGCCGAATGACTAGCGGGACTTACAATGAGCAGTTCTTC. This gives the protein CASSRMTSGTYNEQFF. The chain joins TRBV4-2 to TRBJ2-1, with 11 bases aligning to TRBD2. The CDR3 measures 16 amino acids from cysteine to phenylalanine. Solely the CDR3 DNA is kept, with 48 bases framed from the first base. For this chain, trimming is 4 bases at the V end and 4 bases at the J end, and the number of junction bases without a gene match is 6. The germline V gene gives CDR1 as LGHNA and CDR2 as YNFKEQ.